Each of the 10 T cell receptor beta chains below was sequenced from the same sample in a study of cytomegalovirus exposure and HLA in healthy donors. Amplification used 60 Vbeta primers and 13 Jbeta primers. Here immunoSEQ multiplex PCR was the method, and the copy in TCRdb shows in-frame clones only, minus some. The profile shows more than 100,000 clones, around two thirds of them singletons. The sequenced material came from PBMCs. These receptors all stem from a woman in her 40s in good health and CMV-seropositive.

On this clone: Compared with germline, one end of the junction differs, possibly owing to a read error. This chain links TRBV4-3 with TRBJ1-5, with TRBD1 identical over 8 bases. Germline V gives CDR1 LGHNA, CDR2 YSLEER. This CDR3 has 15 residues. This CDR3 reads CASSQDGQGNQPQHF. CDR3 sequence (DNA): TGCGCCAGCAGCCAAGATGGACAGGGCAACCAGCCCCAGCATTTT.

V and J are TRBV4-3 and TRBJ1-2, with D possibly matching TRBD1 (5 bases). Germline CDR1 is LGHNA and CDR2 is YSLEER. Trimming stripped 4 bases from V and 1 base from J, with 7 bases between. CDR3 size: 13 residues. Written as DNA, the CDR3 is TGCGCCAGCAGCCCGGGGGTTAACTATGGCTACACCTTC. Translation: CASSPGVNYGYTF.

The chain links TRBV5-1 to TRBJ2-1; tentative D call: TRBD1 (6 bases). Germline V gene data show CDR1 as SGHRS and CDR2 as YFSETQ. The CDR3 length is 14 residues. V lost 6 bases and J 1 base, leaving 11 bases between the germline ends. Written as DNA, the CDR3 is TGCGCCAGCACTCGGGACAAGTCCTACAATGAGCAGTTCTTC. Translating it yields CASTRDKSYNEQFF.

V usage is TRBV19 and J usage is TRBJ1-1, with TRBD1 identical over 8 bases. CDR3 length equals 14 residues. CDR1 and CDR2 (germline): LNHDA, SQIVND (reference sequence). The trim removed 4 bases at V and 5 bases at J, leaving 6 bases unmatched. CDR3 in amino acids: CASSSDRGSTEAFF. For the CDR3, the DNA is TGTGCCAGTAGTAGTGACAGGGGATCAACTGAAGCTTTCTTT.

The V and J genes are TRBV11-3 and TRBJ2-7, with 7 bases fitting TRBD1. With 5 bases clipped from V and 2 bases from J, the junction kept 3 bases outside the gene matches. The CDR3 sequence is 13 residues long. Germline CDR1 reads SGHNT; CDR2 reads YENEEA. The CDR3 DNA reads TGTGCCAGCAGCCTTGACAGGGCCTACGAGCAGTACTTC. Protein: CASSLDRAYEQYF.

V gene TRBV11-2 combines with J gene TRBJ2-1, with a possible D match to TRBD2 (5 bases). CDR3 size: 12 residues. V was pared by 0 bases and J by 14 bases, with 11 bases between. The V gene's germline CDR1 is SGHAT and CDR2 FQNNGV. The CDR3 DNA sequence: TGTGCCAGCAGCTTAGAGGGCACTAGGGAGTTCTTC. This encodes CASSLEGTREFF.

This clone was detected only once. The chain links TRBV27 to TRBJ1-1; D is unclear. CDR1 is MNHEY, CDR2 SMNVEV, per germline (reference sequence). The V and J ends lost 3 bases and 4 bases respectively, with 12 bases between them. The CDR3 totals 14 residues. This chain's CDR3 is CASSLGPGSTEAFF. In DNA, the CDR3 is TGTGCCAGCAGTTTGGGTCCGGGGAGCACTGAAGCTTTCTTT.

This clone was picked up one time. CDR3 sequence reads: CASSLSWRNQPQHF. CDR3 DNA sequence: TGTGCCAGCAGCTTGTCTTGGCGGAATCAGCCCCAGCATTTT. The V call is TRBV5-6, the J call TRBJ1-5; D remains unclear. Trimming left V 1 base short and J 4 bases short, with 9 bases between. The CDR3 has 14 residues. CDR1 is SGHDT, CDR2 YYEEEE, per germline.

J is TRBJ2-5 and V is TRBV29-1; TRBD1 might be the D (7 bases). V shed 2 bases and J shed 4 bases, with 11 bases lying between them. CDR3 size: 13 residues. Germline V gene data show CDR1 as SQVTM and CDR2 as ANQGSEA. CDR3 sequence: CSVEQGGRETQYF. CDR3 DNA: TGCAGCGTTGAACAGGGGGGCAGAGAGACCCAGTACTTC.

The V call is TRBV15, the J call TRBJ2-5; TRBD1 aligns across 7 bases. With V trimmed by 4 bases and J by 5 bases, 13 bases remained unmatched. The CDR3 has 16 amino acids. Germline V CDR1 and CDR2: LNHNV, YYDKDF (reference sequence). Here the CDR3 DNA reads TGTGCCACCAGCACCAGACAGGGTTTAGTTTCGGAGACCCAGTACTTC. Translated, it gives CATSTRQGLVSETQYF.